These T cell receptor beta chains were read from a single sample in a study of blood T cell repertoires in COVID-19. Clones were read by immunoSEQ multiplex PCR, and TCRdb kept only the in-frame ones, dropping some. This table has hundreds of thousands of clones, roughly 85% appearing once. Sequenced sample: PBMCs or T cells enriched from blood (not recorded which). Every receptor here comes from a man aged 35 to 55 who had been exposed to COVID-19. CDR3s include the opening cysteine and the closing phenylalanine or tryptophan.

cdr3_aa,v_call
CASSLAGLADTQYF,TRBV7-9
CASSALNQGNTEAFF,TRBV7-9
CASSLAVGNEQFF,TRBV7-3
CATSNKHGGQVDTEAFF,TRBV15
CSVEARGREKLFF,TRBV29-1
CASSPGGRWPEAFF,TRBV7-2
CATSGTSGSRYTDTQYF,TRBV24-1
CASHGLADQETQYF,TRBV30
CASSSLVPSYNEQFF,TRBV7-9
CASNSGRAFDEQFF,TRBV11-2
CAAKAGQPFLPLHF,TRBV2
CASTSGQGYEQYF,TRBV6-5
CATSDPANTGELFF,TRBV24-1
CATSRPPGQALSTF,TRBV15
CSGGQGHISGGGYTF,TRBV29-1
CARLGLLSGEQFF,TRBV2
CASSYRSPDPPGTDTQYF,TRBV28
CASSVTGGTSGTYEQYF,TRBV9
CATSNSRQRLYGYTF,TRBV15
CASNSGTGAYEQYF,TRBV7-8
CASSPSQEKLFF,TRBV18
CASGNYLQETQYF,TRBV12-5
CASSLHTGELFF,TRBV11-3
CASSFRGETQYF,TRBV12-3/TRBV12-4
CASSLAGEAFF,TRBV12-3/TRBV12-4
CASTPGYEQYF,TRBV2
CASSASGVLAFF,TRBV19
CASSFGEAYLRYF,TRBV12-3/TRBV12-4
CASRDEGTGGNEQYF,TRBV7-8
CAIGREARSYNEQFF,TRBV10-3